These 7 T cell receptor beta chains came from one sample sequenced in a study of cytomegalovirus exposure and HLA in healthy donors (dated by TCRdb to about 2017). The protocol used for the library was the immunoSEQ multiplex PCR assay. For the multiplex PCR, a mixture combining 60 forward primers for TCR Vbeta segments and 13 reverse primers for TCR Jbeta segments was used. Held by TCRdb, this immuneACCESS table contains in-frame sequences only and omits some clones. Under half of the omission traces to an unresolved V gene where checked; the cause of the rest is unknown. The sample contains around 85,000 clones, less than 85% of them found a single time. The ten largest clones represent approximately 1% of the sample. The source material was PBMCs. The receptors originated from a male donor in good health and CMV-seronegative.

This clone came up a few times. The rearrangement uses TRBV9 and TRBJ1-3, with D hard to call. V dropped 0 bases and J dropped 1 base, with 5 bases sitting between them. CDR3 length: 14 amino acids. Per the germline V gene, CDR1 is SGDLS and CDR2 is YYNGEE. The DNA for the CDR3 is TGTGCCAGCAGCGTAGACAGATCTGGAAACACCATATATTTT. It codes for CASSVDRSGNTIYF.

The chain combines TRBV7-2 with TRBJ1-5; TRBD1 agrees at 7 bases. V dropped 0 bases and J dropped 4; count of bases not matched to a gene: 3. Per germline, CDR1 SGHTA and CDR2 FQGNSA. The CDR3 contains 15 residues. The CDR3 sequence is CASSLAQGGNQPQHF. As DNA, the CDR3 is TGTGCCAGCAGCTTAGCTCAGGGGGGAAATCAGCCCCAGCATTTT.

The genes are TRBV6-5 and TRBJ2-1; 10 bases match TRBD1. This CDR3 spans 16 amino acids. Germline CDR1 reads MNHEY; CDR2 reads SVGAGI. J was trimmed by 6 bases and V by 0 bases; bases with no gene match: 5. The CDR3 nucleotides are TGTGCCAGCAGTTACTCGGGGGGGACAGGGGCCAATGAGCAGTTCTTC. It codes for CASSYSGGTGANEQFF.

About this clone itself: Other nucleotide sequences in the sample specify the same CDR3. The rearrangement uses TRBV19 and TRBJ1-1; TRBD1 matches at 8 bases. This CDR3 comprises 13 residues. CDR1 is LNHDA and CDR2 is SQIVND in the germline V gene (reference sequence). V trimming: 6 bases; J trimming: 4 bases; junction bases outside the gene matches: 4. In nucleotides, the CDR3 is TGTGCCAGTAGCCGACAGGGGAGCACTGAAGCTTTCTTT. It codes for CASSRQGSTEAFF.

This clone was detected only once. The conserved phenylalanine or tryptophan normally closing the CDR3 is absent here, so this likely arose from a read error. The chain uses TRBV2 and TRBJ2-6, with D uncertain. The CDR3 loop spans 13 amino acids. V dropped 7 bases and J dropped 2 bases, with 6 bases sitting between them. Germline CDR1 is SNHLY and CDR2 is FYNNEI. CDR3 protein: CASKGPGANVLTS. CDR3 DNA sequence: TGTGCCAGCAAGGGCCCTGGGGCCAACGTCCTGACTTCC.

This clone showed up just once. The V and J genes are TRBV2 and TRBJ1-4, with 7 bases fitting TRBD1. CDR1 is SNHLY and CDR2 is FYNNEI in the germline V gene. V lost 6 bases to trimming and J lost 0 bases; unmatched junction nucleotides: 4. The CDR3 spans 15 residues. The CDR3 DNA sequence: TGTGCCAGCAGCGCTGGGACAGCAACTAATGAAAAACTGTTTTTT. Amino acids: CASSAGTATNEKLFF.

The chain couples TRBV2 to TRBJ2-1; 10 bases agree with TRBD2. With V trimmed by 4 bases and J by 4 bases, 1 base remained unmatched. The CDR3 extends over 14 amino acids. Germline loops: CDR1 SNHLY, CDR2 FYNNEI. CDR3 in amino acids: CASSGTSGYNEQFF. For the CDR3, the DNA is TGTGCCAGCAGTGGGACTAGCGGATACAATGAGCAGTTCTTC.